These T cell receptor beta chains were read from a single sample in a study of blood T cell repertoires in COVID-19. Assay used: immunoSEQ multiplex PCR; TCRdb lists only in-frame clones, some missing. Of over 300,000 clones in the sample, roughly 90% are singletons; the top ten hold about 6.8%. The sequenced material came from peripheral blood. These receptors originate from a man aged 18-30 years with active or convalescent COVID-19. The conserved cysteine and the conserved F or W are not part of the CDR3 here.

j_gene: TRBJ2-1; v_gene: TRBV5-5; CDR3aa: ASSLAGRTYNEQF
j_gene: TRBJ2-5; v_gene: TRBV7-3; CDR3aa: ASSLNGPGGTGSGRWEETQY
j_gene: TRBJ1-3; v_gene: TRBV28; CDR3aa: ASRRQGEGNTIY
j_gene: TRBJ1-1; v_gene: TRBV12-3/TRBV12-4; CDR3aa: ASSLGQWTEAF
j_gene: TRBJ2-1; v_gene: TRBV24-1; CDR3aa: ATSDLSGGEQF
j_gene: TRBJ2-5; v_gene: TRBV6-5; CDR3aa: ASSYSGAGQTQY
j_gene: TRBJ2-2; v_gene: TRBV6-5; CDR3aa: ASSYRSVTGELF
j_gene: TRBJ1-2; v_gene: TRBV11-2; CDR3aa: ASSYDRGISYGYT
j_gene: TRBJ2-1; v_gene: TRBV4-3; CDR3aa: ASSFQTSGGLDEQF
j_gene: TRBJ2-7; v_gene: TRBV7-3; CDR3aa: ASSLTSGAGEQY
j_gene: TRBJ1-5; v_gene: TRBV4-1; CDR3aa: ASSQASGTQH
j_gene: TRBJ1-2; v_gene: TRBV7-8; CDR3aa: ASSLAGTGTIYGYT
j_gene: TRBJ1-2; v_gene: TRBV5-1; CDR3aa: ASSLGGFNYGYT
j_gene: TRBJ2-7; v_gene: TRBV5-1; CDR3aa: ASSLAGALGEQY
j_gene: TRBJ2-1; v_gene: TRBV6-1; CDR3aa: ASSGQGQGSSYNEQF
j_gene: TRBJ1-5; v_gene: TRBV27; CDR3aa: ASSPGGLSQPQH
j_gene: TRBJ2-5; v_gene: TRBV7-3; CDR3aa: ASSLDTRETQY
j_gene: TRBJ1-5; v_gene: TRBV5-1; CDR3aa: ASSLGMGDQPQH
j_gene: TRBJ1-4; v_gene: TRBV18; CDR3aa: ASSPPIGTVNEKLF
j_gene: TRBJ2-1; v_gene: TRBV15; CDR3aa: ATNILASGSNEQF
j_gene: TRBJ2-7; v_gene: TRBV7-9; CDR3aa: ASSSTQGHAEQY
j_gene: TRBJ1-1; v_gene: TRBV4-1; CDR3aa: ASSQDRGLNTEAF
j_gene: TRBJ2-7; v_gene: TRBV5-6; CDR3aa: ASSLRSSGRIYEQY
j_gene: TRBJ1-1; v_gene: TRBV7-9; CDR3aa: ASSLGRGGWNTEAF
j_gene: TRBJ1-3; v_gene: TRBV21-1; CDR3aa: ASSNRTGGSGNTIY
j_gene: TRBJ2-6; v_gene: TRBV2; CDR3aa: ASSEISGANVLT
j_gene: TRBJ2-2; v_gene: TRBV7-2; CDR3aa: ASSRGILARELF
j_gene: TRBJ2-3; v_gene: TRBV7-2; CDR3aa: ASSFPPSDTQY
j_gene: TRBJ2-7; v_gene: TRBV4-2; CDR3aa: ASSQGLAGYEQY
j_gene: TRBJ2-7; v_gene: TRBV6-2/TRBV6-3; CDR3aa: ASSGQSYEQY
j_gene: TRBJ2-1; v_gene: TRBV7-9; CDR3aa: ASSLGTSGSYNEQF
j_gene: TRBJ2-1; v_gene: TRBV15; CDR3aa: ATSRDLGGRAAEQF
j_gene: TRBJ1-3; v_gene: TRBV7-6; CDR3aa: ASSLAGGRIGDTIY
j_gene: TRBJ2-2; v_gene: TRBV9; CDR3aa: ASSPRTGIRTGELF
j_gene: TRBJ2-1; v_gene: TRBV29-1; CDR3aa: AGVPSYNEQF
j_gene: TRBJ2-3; v_gene: TRBV11-3; CDR3aa: ASSLGASGTDTQY
j_gene: TRBJ1-1; v_gene: TRBV6-4; CDR3aa: ASSSEVNTEAF
j_gene: TRBJ1-1; v_gene: TRBV7-3; CDR3aa: ASSLGAGGGTEAF
j_gene: TRBJ1-2; v_gene: TRBV4-3; CDR3aa: ASSRGTGVINYGYT
j_gene: TRBJ1-1; v_gene: TRBV5-5; CDR3aa: ASSFQGWGTNTEAF